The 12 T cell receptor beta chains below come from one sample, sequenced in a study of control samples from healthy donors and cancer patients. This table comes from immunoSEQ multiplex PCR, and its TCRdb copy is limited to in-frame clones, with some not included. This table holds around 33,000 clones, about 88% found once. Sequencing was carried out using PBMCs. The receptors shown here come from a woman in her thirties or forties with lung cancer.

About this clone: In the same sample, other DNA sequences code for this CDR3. This chain's CDR3 is CASSRGTGGYQPQHF. The CDR3 region has the DNA TGTGCCAGCAGTCGGGGGACAGGGGGATATCAGCCCCAGCATTTT. The J gene is TRBJ1-5, the V gene TRBV6-2 or TRBV6-3, with TRBD1 matching over 11 bases. The CDR3 consists of 15 residues. Per germline, CDR1 MNHEY and CDR2 SVGEGT. V trimming: 5 bases; J trimming: 5 bases; junction bases outside the gene matches: 5.

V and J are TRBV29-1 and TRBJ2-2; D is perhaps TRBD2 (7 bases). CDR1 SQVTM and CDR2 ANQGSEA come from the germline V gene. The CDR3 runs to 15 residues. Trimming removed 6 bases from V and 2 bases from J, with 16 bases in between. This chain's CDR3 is CSVSLAGANTGELFF. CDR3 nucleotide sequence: TGCAGCGTATCTTTGGCGGGGGCTAACACCGGGGAGCTGTTTTTT.

As DNA, the CDR3 is TGTGCCAGCAGCCCCACGGTGACCGGGGAGCTGTTTTTT. Amino acids: CASSPTVTGELFF. The J gene is TRBJ2-2, the V gene TRBV11-2; D unclear. Trimming pared 5 bases from V and 5 bases from J, leaving 9 bases between. Germline CDR1 reads SGHAT; CDR2 reads FQNNGV. There are 13 residues in the CDR3.

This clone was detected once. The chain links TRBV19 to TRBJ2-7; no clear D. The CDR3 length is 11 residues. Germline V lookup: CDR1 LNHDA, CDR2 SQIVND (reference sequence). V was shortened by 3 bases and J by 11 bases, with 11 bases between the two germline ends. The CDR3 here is CASSISGTKYF. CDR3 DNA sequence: TGTGCCAGTAGTATCAGTGGAACGAAGTACTTC. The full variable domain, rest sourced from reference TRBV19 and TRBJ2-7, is DGGITQSPKYLFRKEGQNVTLSCEQNLNHDAMYWYRQDPGQGLRLIYYSQIVNDFQKGDIAEGYSVSREKKESFPLTVTSAQKNPTAFYLCASSISGTKYFGPGTRLTVT.

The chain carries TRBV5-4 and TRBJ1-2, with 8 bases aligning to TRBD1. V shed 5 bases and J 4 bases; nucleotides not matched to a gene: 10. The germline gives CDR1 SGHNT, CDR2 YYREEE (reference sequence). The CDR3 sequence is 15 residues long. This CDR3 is CASREGQALGYGYTF. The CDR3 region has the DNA TGTGCCAGCAGGGAGGGACAGGCGCTCGGCTATGGCTACACCTTC.

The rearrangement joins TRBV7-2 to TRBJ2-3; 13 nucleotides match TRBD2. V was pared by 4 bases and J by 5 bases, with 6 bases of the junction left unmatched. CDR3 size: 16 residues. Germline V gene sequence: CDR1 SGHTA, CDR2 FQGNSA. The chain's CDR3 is CASSSTSGGAIDTQYF. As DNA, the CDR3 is TGTGCCAGCAGCTCCACTAGCGGGGGGGCAATAGATACGCAGTATTTT.

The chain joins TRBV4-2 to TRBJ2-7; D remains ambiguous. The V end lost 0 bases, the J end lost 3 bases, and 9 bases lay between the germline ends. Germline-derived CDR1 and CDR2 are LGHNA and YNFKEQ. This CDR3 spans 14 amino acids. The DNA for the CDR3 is TGTGCCAGCAGCCAAGATCCTTGGGGCTACGAGCAGTACTTC. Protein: CASSQDPWGYEQYF.

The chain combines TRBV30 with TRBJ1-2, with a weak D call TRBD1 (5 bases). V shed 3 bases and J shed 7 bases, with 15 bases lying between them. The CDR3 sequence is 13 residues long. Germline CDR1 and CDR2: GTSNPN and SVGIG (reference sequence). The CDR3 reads CAWRPGPGSGYTF. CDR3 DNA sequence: TGTGCCTGGAGGCCGGGACCTGGTAGTGGCTACACCTTC.

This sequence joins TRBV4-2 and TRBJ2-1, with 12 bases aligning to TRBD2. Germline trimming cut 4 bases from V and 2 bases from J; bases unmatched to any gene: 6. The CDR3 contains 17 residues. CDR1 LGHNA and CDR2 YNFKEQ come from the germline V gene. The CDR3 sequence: CASSLRLAGETYNEQFF. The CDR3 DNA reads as TGTGCCAGCAGCCTACGACTAGCGGGGGAAACCTACAATGAGCAGTTCTTC.

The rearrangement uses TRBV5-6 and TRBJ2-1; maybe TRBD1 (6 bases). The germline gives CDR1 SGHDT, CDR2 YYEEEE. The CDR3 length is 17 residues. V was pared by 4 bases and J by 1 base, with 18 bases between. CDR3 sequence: CASSPTGQGRSYNEQFF. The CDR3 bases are TGTGCCAGCAGCCCGACAGGCCAAGGTCGGTCCTACAATGAGCAGTTCTTC.

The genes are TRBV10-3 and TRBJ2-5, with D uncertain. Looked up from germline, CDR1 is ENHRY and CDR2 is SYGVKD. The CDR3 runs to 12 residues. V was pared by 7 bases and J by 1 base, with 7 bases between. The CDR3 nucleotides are TGTGCCATCAAGGGTACCCAAGAGACCCAGTACTTC. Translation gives CAIKGTQETQYF.

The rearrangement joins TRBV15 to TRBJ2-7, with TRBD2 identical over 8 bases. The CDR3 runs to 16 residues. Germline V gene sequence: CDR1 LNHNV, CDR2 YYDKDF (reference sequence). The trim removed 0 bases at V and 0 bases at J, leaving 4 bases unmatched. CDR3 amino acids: CATSRDLAGRSYEQYF. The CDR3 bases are TGTGCCACCAGCAGAGATCTAGCGGGCCGCTCCTACGAGCAGTACTTC.